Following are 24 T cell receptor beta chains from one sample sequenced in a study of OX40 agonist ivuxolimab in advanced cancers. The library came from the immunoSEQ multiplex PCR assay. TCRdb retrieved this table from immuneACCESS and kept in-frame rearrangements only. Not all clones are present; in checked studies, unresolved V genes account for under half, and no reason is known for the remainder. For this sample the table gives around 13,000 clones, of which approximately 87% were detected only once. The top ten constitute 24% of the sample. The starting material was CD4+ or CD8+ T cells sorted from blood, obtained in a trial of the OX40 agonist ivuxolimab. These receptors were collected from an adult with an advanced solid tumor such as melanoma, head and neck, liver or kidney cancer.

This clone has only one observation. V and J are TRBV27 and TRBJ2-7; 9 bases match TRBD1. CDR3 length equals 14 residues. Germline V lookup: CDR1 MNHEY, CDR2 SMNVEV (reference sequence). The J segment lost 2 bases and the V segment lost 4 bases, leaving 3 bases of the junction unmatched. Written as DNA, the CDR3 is TGTGCCAGCAGTTACCGGGACAGGGCCTACGAGCAGTACTTC. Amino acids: CASSYRDRAYEQYF.

CDR3 nucleotide sequence: TGTGCCATCAGTGATCCGCGCACGACAGTGGACTATGGCTACACCTTC. Translation: CAISDPRTTVDYGYTF. The chain carries TRBV10-3 and TRBJ1-2; TRBD1 might be the D (5 bases). This CDR3 has 16 amino acids. Germline V gene sequence: CDR1 ENHRY, CDR2 SYGVKD. V lost 3 bases to trimming and J lost 3 bases, with 17 bases between them.

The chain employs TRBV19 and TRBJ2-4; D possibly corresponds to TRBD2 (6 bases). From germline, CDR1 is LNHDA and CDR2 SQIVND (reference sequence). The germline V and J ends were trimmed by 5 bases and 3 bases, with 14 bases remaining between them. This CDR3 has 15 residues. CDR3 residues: CASSVVWEVKNIQYF. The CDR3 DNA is TGTGCCAGTAGTGTGGTATGGGAGGTCAAAAACATTCAGTACTTC. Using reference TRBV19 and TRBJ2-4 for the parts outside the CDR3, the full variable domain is DGGITQSPKYLFRKEGQNVTLSCEQNLNHDAMYWYRQDPGQGLRLIYYSQIVNDFQKGDIAEGYSVSREKKESFPLTVTSAQKNPTAFYLCASSVVWEVKNIQYFGAGTRLSVL.

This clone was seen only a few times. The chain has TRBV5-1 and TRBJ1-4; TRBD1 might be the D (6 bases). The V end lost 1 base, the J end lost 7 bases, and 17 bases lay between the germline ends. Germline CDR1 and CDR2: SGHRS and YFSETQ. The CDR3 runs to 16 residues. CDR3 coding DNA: TGCGCCAGCAGCTTGTATTGGGGGGGCTCGGGTGAAAAACTGTTTTTT. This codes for CASSLYWGGSGEKLFF.

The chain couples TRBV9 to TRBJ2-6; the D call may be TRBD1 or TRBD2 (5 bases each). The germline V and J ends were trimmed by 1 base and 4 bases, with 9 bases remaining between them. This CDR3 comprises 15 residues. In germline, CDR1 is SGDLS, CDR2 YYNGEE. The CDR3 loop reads CASSVIGTGANVLTF. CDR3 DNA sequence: TGTGCCAGCAGCGTAATAGGGACCGGGGCCAACGTCCTGACTTTC.

The CDR3 DNA follows: TGTGCCAGCAGCTTTAGCATATACACCGGGGAGCTGTTTTTT. Translation: CASSFSIYTGELFF. This chain connects TRBV7-2 to TRBJ2-2; D not resolved. V dropped 3 bases and J dropped 3 bases, with 8 bases sitting between them. This CDR3 region has 14 residues. Germline assignment: CDR1 SGHTA and CDR2 FQGNSA. Drawing the rest from reference TRBV7-2 and TRBJ2-2, the complete variable domain is GAGVSQSPSNKVTEKGKDVELRCDPISGHTALYWYRQSLGQGLEFLIYFQGNSAPDKSGLPSDRFSAERTGGSVSTLTIQRTQQEDSAVYLCASSFSIYTGELFFGEGSRLTVL.

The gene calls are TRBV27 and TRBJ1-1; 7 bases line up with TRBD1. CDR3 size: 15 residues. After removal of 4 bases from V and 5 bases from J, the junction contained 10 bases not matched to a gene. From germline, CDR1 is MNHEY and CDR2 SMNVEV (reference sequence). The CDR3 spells CASSSHRGRRTEAFF. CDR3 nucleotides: TGTGCCAGCAGTTCCCACAGGGGTCGGAGGACTGAAGCTTTCTTT.

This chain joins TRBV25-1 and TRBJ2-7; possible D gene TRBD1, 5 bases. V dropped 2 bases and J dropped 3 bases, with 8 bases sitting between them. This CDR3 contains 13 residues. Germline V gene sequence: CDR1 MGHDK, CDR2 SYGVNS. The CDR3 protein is CASSEVGHYEQYF. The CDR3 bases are TGTGCCAGCAGTGAAGTGGGGCACTACGAGCAGTACTTC.

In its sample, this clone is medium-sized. CDR3 bases: TGTGCCAGCAGCTTCGGCAGAGGCTACGAGCAGTACTTC. Amino acid sequence: CASSFGRGYEQYF. V gene TRBV5-6 combines with J gene TRBJ2-7; the D is unclear. The germline gives CDR1 SGHDT, CDR2 YYEEEE. The CDR3 runs 13 residues. The ends were cut back, 2 bases at V and 3 bases at J, with 9 bases in the middle.

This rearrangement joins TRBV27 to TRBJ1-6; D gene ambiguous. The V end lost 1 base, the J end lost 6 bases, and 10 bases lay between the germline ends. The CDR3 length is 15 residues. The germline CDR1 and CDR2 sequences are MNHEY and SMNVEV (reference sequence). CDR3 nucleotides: TGTGCCAGCAGTTTATTAGCCTCCCTTAATTCACCCCTCCACTTT. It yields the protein CASSLLASLNSPLHF.

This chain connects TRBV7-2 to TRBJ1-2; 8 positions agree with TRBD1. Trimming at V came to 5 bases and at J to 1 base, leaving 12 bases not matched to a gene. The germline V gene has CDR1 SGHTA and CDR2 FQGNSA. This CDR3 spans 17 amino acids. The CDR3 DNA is TGTGCCAGCAGCACAAATGTCAGGACAGGGAATAACTATGGCTACACCTTC. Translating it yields CASSTNVRTGNNYGYTF.

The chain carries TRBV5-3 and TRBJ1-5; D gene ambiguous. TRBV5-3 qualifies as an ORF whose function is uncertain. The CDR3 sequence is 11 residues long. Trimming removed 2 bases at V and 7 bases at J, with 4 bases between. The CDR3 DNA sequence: TGTGCCAGAAGCTTCGAACAGCCCCAGCATTTT. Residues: CARSFEQPQHF.

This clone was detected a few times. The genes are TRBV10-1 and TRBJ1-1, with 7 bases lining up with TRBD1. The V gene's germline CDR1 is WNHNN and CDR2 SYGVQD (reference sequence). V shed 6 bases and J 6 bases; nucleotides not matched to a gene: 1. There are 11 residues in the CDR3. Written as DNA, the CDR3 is TGCGCCAGCAGCCAGGGGGCTGAAGCTTTCTTT. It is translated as CASSQGAEAFF.

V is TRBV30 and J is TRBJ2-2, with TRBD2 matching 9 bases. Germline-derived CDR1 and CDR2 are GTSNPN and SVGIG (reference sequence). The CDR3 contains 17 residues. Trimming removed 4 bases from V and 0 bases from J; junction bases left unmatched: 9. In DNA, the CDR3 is TGTGCCTGGAAACGGGAAGCGGGGGGCTCGAACACCGGGGAGCTGTTTTTT. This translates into CAWKREAGGSNTGELFF.

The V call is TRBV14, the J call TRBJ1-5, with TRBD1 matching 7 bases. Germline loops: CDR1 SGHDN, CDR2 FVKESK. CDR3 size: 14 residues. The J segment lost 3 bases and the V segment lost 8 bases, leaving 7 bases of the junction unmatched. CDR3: CASSTTGNNQPQHF. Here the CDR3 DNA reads TGTGCCAGCTCGACGACAGGGAACAATCAGCCCCAGCATTTT.

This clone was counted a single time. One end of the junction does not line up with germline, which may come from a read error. This chain's CDR3 is CASSRTSGRRETQYF. Here the CDR3 DNA reads TGTGCTAGCAGCAGGACTAGCGGGAGGAGAGAGACCCAGTACTTC. The chain combines TRBV7-7 with TRBJ2-5; 14 bases match TRBD2. The germline CDR1 and CDR2 sequences are SSHAT and FNYEAQ (reference sequence). CDR3 length: 15 residues.

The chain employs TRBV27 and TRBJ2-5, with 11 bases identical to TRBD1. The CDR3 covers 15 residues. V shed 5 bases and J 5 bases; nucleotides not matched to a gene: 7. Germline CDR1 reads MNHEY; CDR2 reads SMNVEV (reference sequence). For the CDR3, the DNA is TGTGCCAGCAGTCTGGACAGGGGGCGCCGGGAGACCCAGTACTTC. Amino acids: CASSLDRGRRETQYF.

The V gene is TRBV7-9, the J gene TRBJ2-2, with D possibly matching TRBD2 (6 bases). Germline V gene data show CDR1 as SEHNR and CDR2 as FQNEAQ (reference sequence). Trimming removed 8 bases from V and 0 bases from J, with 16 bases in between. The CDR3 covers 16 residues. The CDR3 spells CASANTGGTNTGELFF. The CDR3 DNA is TGTGCCAGCGCAAATACCGGGGGTACGAACACCGGGGAGCTGTTTTTT.

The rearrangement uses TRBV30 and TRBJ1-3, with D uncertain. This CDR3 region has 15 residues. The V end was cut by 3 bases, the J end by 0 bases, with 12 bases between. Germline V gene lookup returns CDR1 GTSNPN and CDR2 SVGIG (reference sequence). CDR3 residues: CAWSHPIHSGNTIYF. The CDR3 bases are TGTGCCTGGAGCCACCCGATTCACTCTGGAAACACCATATATTTT.

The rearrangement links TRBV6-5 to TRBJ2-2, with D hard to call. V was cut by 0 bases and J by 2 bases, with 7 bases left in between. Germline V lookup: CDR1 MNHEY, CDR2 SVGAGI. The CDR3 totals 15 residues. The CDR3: CASSYSIRNTGELFF. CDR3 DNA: TGTGCCAGCAGTTACTCGATTAGAAACACCGGGGAGCTGTTTTTT.

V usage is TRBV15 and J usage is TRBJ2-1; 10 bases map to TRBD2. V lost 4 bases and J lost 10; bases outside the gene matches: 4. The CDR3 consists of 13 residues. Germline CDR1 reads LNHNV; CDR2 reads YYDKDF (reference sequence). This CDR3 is CATSTLAGEEQFF. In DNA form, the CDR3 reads TGTGCCACCAGCACCCTAGCGGGAGAGGAGCAGTTCTTC.

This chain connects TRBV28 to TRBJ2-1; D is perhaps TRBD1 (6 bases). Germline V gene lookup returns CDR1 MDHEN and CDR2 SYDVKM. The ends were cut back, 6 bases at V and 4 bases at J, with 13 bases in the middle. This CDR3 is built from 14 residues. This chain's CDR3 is CASSRDTKYNEQFF. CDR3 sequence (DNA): TGTGCCAGCAGCCGGGACACTAAATACAATGAGCAGTTCTTC.

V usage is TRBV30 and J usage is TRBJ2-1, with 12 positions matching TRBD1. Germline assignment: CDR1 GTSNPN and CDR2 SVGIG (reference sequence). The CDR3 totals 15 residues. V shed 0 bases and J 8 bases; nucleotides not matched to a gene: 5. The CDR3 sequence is CAWSVGTGGGDEQFF. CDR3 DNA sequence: TGTGCCTGGAGTGTAGGGACAGGGGGCGGCGATGAGCAGTTCTTC.

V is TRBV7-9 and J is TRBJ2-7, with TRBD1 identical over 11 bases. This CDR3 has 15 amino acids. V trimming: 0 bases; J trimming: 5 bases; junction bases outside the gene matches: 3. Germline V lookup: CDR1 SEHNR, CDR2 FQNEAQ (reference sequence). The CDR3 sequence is CASSLARTGGHEQYF. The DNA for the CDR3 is TGTGCCAGCAGCTTAGCCAGGACAGGGGGCCACGAGCAGTACTTC.